The entry below gives a single T cell receptor (beta chain) sequence along with its context. Its antigen is as yet unknown. CDR1 and CDR2 from the germline V gene are SGHVS and FQNEAQ. This CDR3 region has 16 residues. Trimming removed 5 bases from V and 0 bases from J, with 11 bases in between. The data are from a study of cytomegalovirus exposure and HLA in healthy donors. Researchers ran the PCR with 60 Vbeta and 13 Jbeta primers. Method: immunoSEQ multiplex PCR; TCRdb's copy keeps in-frame clones and lacks some. The data show about 120,000 clones, around 80% seen once. Study-wide results and caveats: Later work showed greater clonal expansion in HLA-associated TCR beta chains than in equally common others. According to an earlier analysis, most TCR beta V segments yielded productive rearrangements about 87% or about 30% of the time. Presence/absence analyses assumed roughly uniform sequencing depth across donors, which may not hold.

The J gene is TRBJ1-6, the V gene TRBV7-8, with a tentative D call TRBD1 (6 bases). Sequencing used PBMCs. The source is a female donor in good health and CMV-seropositive. This CDR3 reads CASSPGQSSYNSPLHF. DNA for the CDR3: TGTGCCAGCAGCCCAGGACAGAGCTCCTATAATTCACCCCTCCACTTT.